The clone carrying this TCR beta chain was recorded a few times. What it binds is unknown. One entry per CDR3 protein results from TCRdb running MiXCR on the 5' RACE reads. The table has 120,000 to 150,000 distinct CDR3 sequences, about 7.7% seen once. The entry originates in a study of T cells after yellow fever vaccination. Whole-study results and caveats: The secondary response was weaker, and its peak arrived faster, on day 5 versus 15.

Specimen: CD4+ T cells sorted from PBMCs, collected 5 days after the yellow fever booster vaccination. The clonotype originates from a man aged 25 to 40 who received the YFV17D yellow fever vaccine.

The CDR3 sequence: CATSEPRTSATRNRPYEQYF. In nucleotides, the CDR3 is TGTGCCACCAGTGAACCCCGGACTAGCGCGACCCGTAACCGACCCTACGAGCAGTACTTC. The rearrangement joins TRBV24-1 to TRBJ2-7; TRBD2 matches 9 bases. The CDR3 has 20 amino acids. Germline V lookup: CDR1 KGHDR, CDR2 SFDVKD. J was trimmed by 2 bases and V by 4 bases; bases with no gene match: 20.